The 20 T cell receptor beta chains listed next were all sequenced from one sample in a study of blood T cell repertoires in COVID-19. Clones were read by immunoSEQ multiplex PCR, and TCRdb kept only the in-frame ones, dropping some. The sample lists 110,000 to 150,000 clones, 75% to 90% occurring once. Sequenced material: peripheral blood. The receptors shown here come from an elderly woman with acute or convalescent COVID-19.

This sequence joins TRBV5-1 and TRBJ2-1; 10 bases fit TRBD2. The CDR3 consists of 16 residues. Germline values: CDR1 SGHRS, CDR2 YFSETQ. Germline trimming cut 0 bases from V and 7 bases from J; bases unmatched to any gene: 7. The CDR3 loop reads CASSLDPAGGRNEQFF. In nucleotides, the CDR3 is TGCGCCAGCAGCTTGGACCCAGCGGGGGGGCGGAATGAGCAGTTCTTC.

The V call is TRBV5-1, the J call TRBJ1-3; D is perhaps TRBD1 (6 bases). CDR1 and CDR2 from the germline V gene are SGHRS and YFSETQ. Trimming stripped 5 bases from V and 4 bases from J, with 13 bases between. The CDR3 has 14 amino acids. The CDR3 is CASRAVTGGNTIYF. In nucleotides, the CDR3 is TGCGCCAGCAGGGCAGTGACAGGAGGAAACACCATATATTTT.

This clone was observed a few times. The chain couples TRBV5-1 to TRBJ1-2, with D perhaps TRBD1 (6 bases). The germline gives CDR1 SGHRS, CDR2 YFSETQ. The length of the CDR3 is 14 residues. Trimming took 1 base from V and 6 from J, leaving 13 bases between them. The CDR3 nucleotides read TGCGCCAGCAGCTTGACCACAGGGATCAATGGCTACACCTTC. Encoded protein: CASSLTTGINGYTF.

V gene TRBV4-1 combines with J gene TRBJ1-4; 8 nucleotides line up with TRBD1. V lost 0 bases to trimming and J lost 11 bases; unmatched junction nucleotides: 8. The V gene's germline CDR1 is MGHRA and CDR2 YSYEKL. The CDR3 has 15 amino acids. DNA for the CDR3: TGCGCCAGCAGCCAAGACTCCAGGGGGCCTCGGAAACTGTTTTTT. It is translated as CASSQDSRGPRKLFF.

To note about this clone: This sample also contains other DNA sequences that code for the same CDR3. The chain uses TRBV5-6 and TRBJ1-1, with unresolved D. This CDR3 spans 13 amino acids. Germline V gene lookup returns CDR1 SGHDT and CDR2 YYEEEE. The germline V and J ends were trimmed by 0 bases and 0 bases, with 3 bases remaining between them. CDR3 amino acids: CASSLAVNTEAFF. CDR3 sequence (DNA): TGTGCCAGCAGCTTGGCAGTGAACACTGAAGCTTTCTTT.

V gene TRBV30 combines with J gene TRBJ1-4; 10 nucleotides match TRBD1. V lost 3 bases and J lost 0; bases outside the gene matches: 10. Germline CDR1 reads GTSNPN; CDR2 reads SVGIG (reference sequence). This CDR3 contains 18 residues. The CDR3 protein is CAWRFWDRGSATNEKLFF. For the CDR3, the DNA is TGTGCCTGGAGATTCTGGGACAGGGGTTCAGCAACTAATGAAAAACTGTTTTTT.

This sequence joins TRBV2 and TRBJ1-2, with 10 bases identical to TRBD1. The germline V gene has CDR1 SNHLY and CDR2 FYNNEI. This CDR3 has 18 residues. V shed 5 bases, J shed 0 bases, and the junction held 12 bases outside the gene matches. CDR3: CASSQPPGTGDANYGYTF. The DNA of the CDR3 is TGTGCCAGCAGTCAACCACCAGGGACAGGGGACGCTAACTATGGCTACACCTTC.

The V call is TRBV4-1, the J call TRBJ2-5; D is ambiguous. Trimming took off 0 bases at V and 7 bases at J, with 15 bases between the two ends. CDR1 and CDR2 (germline): MGHRA, YSYEKL. CDR3 length equals 15 residues. The CDR3 DNA reads as TGCGCCAGCAGCCAAGATCTCGCCCCCACGGGGACCCAGTACTTC. It specifies CASSQDLAPTGTQYF.

This rearrangement joins TRBV5-1 to TRBJ1-2; 8 nucleotides align to TRBD1. V gave up 0 bases and J gave up 4 bases; unmatched junction bases: 5. CDR3 length: 15 amino acids. CDR1 is SGHRS and CDR2 is YFSETQ in the germline V gene. CDR3 amino acids: CASSLAGGASYGYTF. In DNA form, the CDR3 reads TGCGCCAGCAGCTTGGCAGGGGGCGCTTCCTATGGCTACACCTTC. The entire variable domain, with the rest obtained from reference TRBV5-1 and TRBJ1-2, is as follows: KAGVTQTPRYLIKTRGQQVTLSCSPISGHRSVSWYQQTPGQGLQFLFEYFSETQRNKGNFPGRFSGRQFSNSRSEMNVSTLELGDSALYLCASSLAGGASYGYTFGSGTRLTVV.

The V call is TRBV10-3, the J call TRBJ2-7, with D possibly TRBD1 on 5 matching bases. Trimming took off 7 bases at V and 3 bases at J, with 13 bases between the two ends. The CDR3 length is 13 residues. Germline loops: CDR1 ENHRY, CDR2 SYGVKD. CDR3 protein: CAIMNLTVYEQYF. CDR3 DNA: TGTGCCATCATGAACTTGACAGTCTACGAGCAGTACTTC.

V and J are TRBV6-9 and TRBJ2-2; 8 bases fit TRBD1. The CDR3 is 14 residues long. Germline assignment: CDR1 MNHGY and CDR2 SVAAGI. The V gene end was trimmed by 8 bases and the J gene end by 5 bases; junction bases not matched to a gene: 7. In nucleotides, the CDR3 is TGTGCCAGCGTGCAGGGGGCGCGTACCGGGGAGCTGTTTTTT. Translating it yields CASVQGARTGELFF.

V and J are TRBV7-2 and TRBJ1-2; D uncertain. This CDR3 has 16 residues. Trimming removed 1 base at V and 4 bases at J, with 16 bases between. Germline CDR1 SGHTA, CDR2 FQGNSA. The CDR3 loop reads CASSLERGSWSYGYTF. As DNA, the CDR3 is TGTGCCAGCAGCTTAGAGCGCGGGAGTTGGAGCTATGGCTACACCTTC.

The genes are TRBV5-1 and TRBJ2-1, with 8 bases identical to TRBD2. After removal of 0 bases from V and 7 bases from J, the junction contained 15 bases not matched to a gene. Germline loops: CDR1 SGHRS, CDR2 YFSETQ. CDR3 length: 18 amino acids. The CDR3 DNA is TGCGCCAGCAGCTTGGGCAGGGGCCAGGGACTAGGGGGTAATGAGCAGTTCTTC. This codes for CASSLGRGQGLGGNEQFF.

The gene calls are TRBV4-2 and TRBJ2-3; 8 bases are a match to TRBD2. Germline CDR1 LGHNA, CDR2 YNFKEQ. The CDR3 spans 18 residues. V trimming: 0 bases; J trimming: 6 bases; junction bases outside the gene matches: 14. DNA of the CDR3: TGTGCCAGCAGCCAAGATCCCGGGGGGGGCTCATGGCGGGATACGCAGTATTTT. Amino acids: CASSQDPGGGSWRDTQYF.

This chain uses TRBV5-1 with TRBJ1-6, with D tentatively TRBD1 (6 bases). Germline V CDR1 and CDR2: SGHRS, YFSETQ. The CDR3 loop spans 15 amino acids. The V and J ends lost 4 bases and 5 bases respectively, with 13 bases between them. In nucleotides, the CDR3 is TGCGCCAGCAGCCCCGGGACACGGAATAATTCACCCCTCCACTTT. Encoded protein: CASSPGTRNNSPLHF.

The rearrangement joins TRBV19 to TRBJ1-6, with D possibly being TRBD1 (6 bases). The CDR3 length is 15 residues. Germline loops: CDR1 LNHDA, CDR2 SQIVND (reference sequence). The V end lost 1 base, the J end lost 10 bases, and 14 bases lay between the germline ends. CDR3 sequence (DNA): TGTGCCAGTAGTATAGGGGGGACACGGGGATCACCCCTCCACTTT. It encodes CASSIGGTRGSPLHF.

V and J are TRBV7-2 and TRBJ1-2; 11 bases are shared with TRBD1. The germline CDR1 and CDR2 sequences are SGHTA and FQGNSA. The CDR3 contains 15 residues. The V segment lost 1 base and the J segment 11 bases; nucleotides outside the gene matches: 9. CDR3 loop: CASSLDAGTGGSYTF. In DNA form, the CDR3 reads TGTGCCAGCAGCTTAGATGCCGGGACAGGGGGTAGTTACACCTTC.

The rearrangement links TRBV2 to TRBJ1-6; the D gene is possibly TRBD1 (6 bases). Germline-derived CDR1 and CDR2 are SNHLY and FYNNEI. This CDR3 is built from 15 residues. Trimming stripped 5 bases from V and 2 bases from J, with 10 bases between. Here the CDR3 DNA reads TGTGCCAGCAGTCAGGACAGTGCCTATAATTCACCCCTCCACTTT. Protein sequence: CASSQDSAYNSPLHF.

This clone was detected only once. Here the CDR3 reads CASSPPGTAYYNEQFF. The CDR3 DNA reads TGTGCCAGCTCACCACCGGGGACAGCCTACTACAATGAGCAGTTCTTC. The chain links TRBV18 to TRBJ2-1; 7 nucleotides agree with TRBD1. This CDR3 is 16 amino acids long. With V trimmed by 0 bases and J by 3 bases, 5 bases remained unmatched. Germline CDR1 and CDR2: KGHSH and LQKENI.

The CDR3 here is CSAPGRDTQYF. The CDR3 region has the DNA TGCAGTGCCCCGGGTCGAGATACGCAGTATTTT. The chain couples TRBV20-1 to TRBJ2-3; no firm D call. The CDR3 sequence is 11 residues long. Trimming left V 6 bases short and J 5 bases short, with 9 bases between. From germline, CDR1 is DFQATT and CDR2 SNEGSKA (reference sequence).